A single sample gave rise to the 32 T cell receptor beta chains below, sequenced in a study of Graves' ophthalmopathy and Graves' hyperthyroidism. Amplified material comprised TCR beta CDR3 regions derived from RNA transcripts. HTBI-primed first-round RT-PCR preceded second-round multiplex PCR. TCRdb reprocessed the multiplex PCR reads with MiXCR, giving one entry per CDR3 protein. The table has 680,000 or so distinct CDR3 sequences, over 20% seen once. The sequenced sample was peripheral blood. The source of these receptors is a woman aged 18-29 years with stable Graves' hyperthyroidism. Some clones in this sample may be carry-over from other donors' samples.

This clonotype has ten or more counts. The J gene is TRBJ2-2, the V gene TRBV10-2; D uncertain. V was trimmed by 4 bases and J by 6 bases, leaving 15 bases between them. CDR3 length: 15 amino acids. Germline loops: CDR1 WSHSY, CDR2 SAAADI. CDR3 sequence reads: CASSVLVGDPGELFF. The DNA for the CDR3 is TGCGCCAGCAGTGTCCTCGTCGGTGATCCCGGGGAGCTGTTTTTT.

The chain's CDR3 is CSARAVTGGVQPQHF. CDR3 sequence (DNA): TGCAGTGCTAGAGCCGTGACAGGGGGCGTTCAGCCCCAGCATTTT. The V and J genes are TRBV20-1 and TRBJ1-5; 10 nucleotides line up with TRBD1. Per germline, CDR1 DFQATT and CDR2 SNEGSKA (reference sequence). The V gene end was trimmed by 1 base and the J gene end by 6 bases; junction bases not matched to a gene: 6. The CDR3 length is 15 residues.

This clonotype occurred many times. This chain links TRBV30 with TRBJ1-1; D perhaps matches TRBD1 (6 bases). Germline lookup yields CDR1 GTSNPN and CDR2 SVGIG (reference sequence). This CDR3 comprises 14 residues. Trimming stripped 0 bases from V and 4 bases from J, with 12 bases between. As DNA, the CDR3 is TGTGCCTGGAGTGTTAGGGGGACGAGCACTGAAGCTTTCTTT. Translating it yields CAWSVRGTSTEAFF.

The rearrangement uses TRBV6-4 and TRBJ2-2; D gene uncertain. The CDR3 has 15 amino acids. In germline, CDR1 is MRHNA, CDR2 SNTAGT. Trimming left V 3 bases short and J 4 bases short, with 12 bases between. In nucleotides, the CDR3 is TGTGCCAGCAGTGAGGGTTCACTACGCACCGGGGAGCTGTTTTTT. This translates into CASSEGSLRTGELFF.

This clonotype has just a few counts. A much larger clone differs by one base, so this may be a read error. The chain employs TRBV6-2 or TRBV6-3 and TRBJ2-2, with TRBD1 as a possible D gene (6 bases). This CDR3 contains 16 residues. CDR1 MNHEY and CDR2 SVGEGT come from the germline V gene. The CDR3 loop is CASSYPGTTNTGELCF. CDR3 in DNA: TGTGCCAGCAGTTACCCCGGGACAACGAACACCGGGGAGCTGTGTTTT.

In its sample, this clonotype was seen many times. The chain employs TRBV29-1 and TRBJ2-7; 10 bases line up with TRBD2. Germline lookup yields CDR1 SQVTM and CDR2 ANQGSEA. CDR3 length: 17 residues. The ends lost 7 bases at V and 3 bases at J; junction bases unmatched: 18. The CDR3 DNA reads as TGCAGCGGCATGGGGACTAGCGAGCCGAGAGGGGTCTACGAGCAGTACTTC. This codes for CSGMGTSEPRGVYEQYF.

This clonotype appeared a few times. The chain joins TRBV29-1 to TRBJ2-7; no reliable D call. Germline loops: CDR1 SQVTM, CDR2 ANQGSEA. The CDR3 has 12 amino acids. The V and J ends lost 4 bases and 1 base respectively, with 8 bases between them. CDR3 protein: CSVAHGSYEQYF. The CDR3 nucleotides read TGCAGCGTTGCACACGGTTCCTACGAGCAGTACTTC.

Only a few counts were recorded for this clonotype. V and J are TRBV4-2 and TRBJ1-2; 7 bases fit TRBD1. This CDR3 is 17 amino acids long. CDR1 and CDR2 (germline): LGHNA, YNFKEQ. The trim removed 2 bases at V and 4 bases at J, leaving 13 bases unmatched. CDR3 in DNA: TGTGCCAGCAGCCAACCCGTCCTAAGACAGGGCCTCTATGGCTACACCTTC. Translation gives CASSQPVLRQGLYGYTF.

This clonotype appeared many times. The chain employs TRBV28 and TRBJ1-1, with TRBD1 as a possible D gene (6 bases). The CDR3 has 15 amino acids. Trimming stripped 6 bases from V and 0 bases from J, with 14 bases between. Germline CDR1 is MDHEN and CDR2 is SYDVKM. CDR3 amino acids: CASRGPGHLNTEAFF. CDR3 DNA: TGTGCCAGCAGAGGACCGGGACACTTGAACACTGAAGCTTTCTTT.

This chain links TRBV7-9 with TRBJ2-5; D is ambiguous. The CDR3 is 13 amino acids. Trimming took off 1 base at V and 5 bases at J, with 8 bases between the two ends. From germline, CDR1 is SEHNR and CDR2 FQNEAQ (reference sequence). The CDR3 region is CASSLEYLETQYF. CDR3 coding DNA: TGTGCCAGCAGCTTAGAATATTTGGAGACCCAGTACTTC.

This clonotype has ten or more counts. The chain has TRBV7-8 and TRBJ2-3; D is uncertain. V was shortened by 0 bases and J by 4 bases, with 2 bases between the two germline ends. Germline V gene data show CDR1 as SGHVS and CDR2 as FQNEAQ. The CDR3 is made up of 12 amino acids. The CDR3 loop is CASSLAADTQYF. CDR3 in DNA: TGTGCCAGCAGCTTAGCTGCAGATACGCAGTATTTT.

The chain uses TRBV7-2 and TRBJ1-2; D gene ambiguous. The germline V gene encodes CDR1 SGHTA and CDR2 FQGNSA. The V gene lost 3 bases and the J gene lost 4 bases, with 12 bases spanning the gap. The CDR3 runs to 14 residues. The CDR3 spells CASSLAGLSYGYTF. Written as DNA, the CDR3 is TGTGCCAGCAGCTTGGCGGGCCTCTCCTATGGCTACACCTTC.

This clonotype occurred many times. This could be a read error, since a much larger clone is one nucleotide away. This sequence joins TRBV7-2 and TRBJ1-1; 10 bases agree with TRBD1. The CDR3 extends over 15 amino acids. V was clipped by 5 bases and J by 1 base; unmatched bases: 4. Germline V gene lookup returns CDR1 SGHTA and CDR2 FQGNSA. CDR3 amino acids: CASSTRQGANTEAFF. DNA of the CDR3: TGTGCCAGCAGCACCCGACAGGGGGCGAACACTGAAGCTTTCTTT.

This clonotype was seen repeatedly, ten times or more. The chain combines TRBV6-1 with TRBJ1-2, with a weak D call TRBD1 (5 bases). Trimming shortened V by 2 bases and J by 5 bases, and 15 bases separated the two germline ends. This CDR3 is 15 amino acids long. The germline V gene encodes CDR1 MNHNS and CDR2 SASEGT. The chain's CDR3 is CASSEFGREPYGYTF. The CDR3, as DNA: TGTGCCAGCAGTGAATTTGGCAGGGAGCCTTATGGCTACACCTTC.

The genes are TRBV4-1 and TRBJ1-1, with 12 nucleotides matching TRBD1. With V trimmed by 2 bases and J by 1 base, 11 bases remained unmatched. Germline V gene lookup returns CDR1 MGHRA and CDR2 YSYEKL. This CDR3 region has 19 residues. This CDR3 reads CASSQTPRGQGAGNTEAFF. CDR3 DNA: TGCGCCAGCAGCCAAACCCCTCGGGGACAGGGGGCCGGGAACACTGAAGCTTTCTTT.

At least ten counts were recorded for this clonotype. DNA of the CDR3: TGTGCCAGCAGTCAATCAGGGATGTATAGCAATCAGCCCCAGCATTTT. Its protein product is CASSQSGMYSNQPQHF. The chain carries TRBV12-3 or TRBV12-4 and TRBJ1-5; D is perhaps TRBD1 (5 bases). Trimming stripped 5 bases from V and 0 bases from J, with 14 bases between. This CDR3 has 16 amino acids.

The chain recombines TRBV7-2 with TRBJ2-7; D tentatively reads TRBD1 or TRBD2 (5 bases each). V was shortened by 5 bases and J by 6 bases, with 11 bases between the two germline ends. This CDR3 is 12 amino acids long. Germline V CDR1 and CDR2: SGHTA, FQGNSA. The CDR3 spells CASSTRDPEQYF. The CDR3 DNA sequence: TGTGCCAGCAGCACCAGGGACCCCGAGCAGTACTTC.

This clonotype was found many times. The rearrangement uses TRBV7-9 and TRBJ2-5; 7 nucleotides line up with TRBD1. The V gene's germline CDR1 is SEHNR and CDR2 FQNEAQ (reference sequence). The CDR3 extends over 14 amino acids. V dropped 5 bases and J dropped 3; count of bases not matched to a gene: 6. The CDR3 protein is CASSPGQVEETQYF. For the CDR3, the DNA is TGTGCCAGCAGCCCCGGACAGGTAGAAGAGACCCAGTACTTC.

This chain links TRBV10-3 with TRBJ1-6, with D uncertain. V was pared by 6 bases and J by 7 bases, with 13 bases between. The CDR3 is 14 residues long. Germline V gene data show CDR1 as ENHRY and CDR2 as SYGVKD. CDR3 sequence: CAIRPRETNSPLHF. The CDR3 nucleotides read TGTGCCATCAGGCCCCGGGAGACGAATTCACCCCTCCACTTT.

Many counts were recorded for this clonotype. The chain is built from TRBV7-3 and TRBJ1-1; 7 nucleotides line up with TRBD1. Germline CDR1 is SGHTA and CDR2 is FQGTGA. V lost 5 bases to trimming and J lost 4 bases; unmatched junction nucleotides: 7. The CDR3 runs to 14 residues. DNA of the CDR3: TGTGCCAGCAGCGCCATACAGGGGAGCACTGAAGCTTTCTTT. Translation: CASSAIQGSTEAFF. The full variable domain, its missing parts supplied by reference TRBV7-3 and TRBJ1-1, is GAGVSQTPSNKVTEKGKYVELRCDPISGHTALYWYRQSLGQGPEFLIYFQGTGAADDSGLPNDRFFAVRPEGSVSTLKIQRTERGDSAVYLCASSAIQGSTEAFFGQGTRLTVV.

Ten or more counts support this clonotype. The J gene is TRBJ1-2, the V gene TRBV28; 9 bases align to TRBD1. The trim removed 3 bases at V and 8 bases at J, leaving 7 bases unmatched. Looked up from germline, CDR1 is MDHEN and CDR2 is SYDVKM. CDR3 length equals 14 residues. The CDR3 sequence: CASSFPDRGEGYTF. The CDR3, as DNA: TGTGCCAGCAGTTTCCCGGACAGGGGTGAAGGCTACACCTTC.

The chain recombines TRBV12-3 or TRBV12-4 with TRBJ1-1, with D perhaps TRBD1 (5 bases). V lost 3 bases to trimming and J lost 11 bases, with 13 bases between them. The CDR3 totals 12 residues. The DNA of the CDR3 is TGTGCCAGCAGTTTGGGGGGACGGTTCGCTTTCTTT. The encoded protein is CASSLGGRFAFF.

This clonotype was counted between two and nine times. The chain recombines TRBV28 with TRBJ2-7, with 9 bases lining up with TRBD1. Germline lookup yields CDR1 MDHEN and CDR2 SYDVKM. Trimming at V came to 6 bases and at J to 3 bases, leaving 12 bases not matched to a gene. The CDR3 loop spans 16 amino acids. The CDR3 bases are TGTGCCAGCAGCCCCCCTACAGGGGGCTGGGACTACGAGCAGTACTTC. Its protein is CASSPPTGGWDYEQYF.

This clonotype was observed a handful of times. The CDR3 protein is CAWSVRVMQYF. For the CDR3, the DNA is TGTGCCTGGAGTGTACGGGTGATGCAGTACTTC. This chain links TRBV30 with TRBJ2-7; D gene uncertain. Germline CDR1 is GTSNPN and CDR2 is SVGIG (reference sequence). Between the trimmed V and J ends, which lost 0 bases and 9 bases, there was a span of 9 bases. The CDR3 runs to 11 residues. Variable domain in full (rest from reference TRBV30 and TRBJ2-7): SQTIHQWPATLVQPVGSPLSLECTVEGTSNPNLYWYRQAAGRGLQLLFYSVGIGQISSEVPQNLSASRPQDRQFILSSKKLLLSDSGFYLCAWSVRVMQYFGPGTRLTVT.

In this sample, this clonotype turned up many times. The J gene is TRBJ2-7, the V gene TRBV27; 7 bases agree with TRBD2. Germline assignment: CDR1 MNHEY and CDR2 SMNVEV (reference sequence). The CDR3 consists of 17 residues. The V and J ends lost 6 bases and 3 bases, in that order; junction bases with no gene match: 17. CDR3 protein: CASSLNPTGGGLYEQYF. The CDR3 DNA reads as TGTGCCAGCAGCCTTAACCCCACGGGCGGGGGTCTCTACGAGCAGTACTTC.

This clonotype appeared a few times. This chain joins TRBV20-1 and TRBJ2-7; a possible D gene is TRBD1 (7 bases). V was trimmed by 3 bases and J by 4 bases, leaving 25 bases between them. Germline-derived CDR1 and CDR2 are DFQATT and SNEGSKA (reference sequence). This CDR3 contains 17 residues. The CDR3 DNA reads TGCAGTGCTAGCCAATTAGTGACAGGGACTCTGCCTTACGAGCAGTACTTC. Translation: CSASQLVTGTLPYEQYF.

This clonotype was recorded a few times. The V gene is TRBV9, the J gene TRBJ1-6, with 10 nucleotides matching TRBD1. The CDR3 is 15 residues long. CDR1 is SGDLS, CDR2 YYNGEE, per germline. The V gene end was trimmed by 4 bases and the J gene end by 9 bases; junction bases not matched to a gene: 7. The CDR3 DNA follows: TGTGCCAGCAGCTTGGACAGGGGGACTGGTTCACCCCTCCACTTT. It is translated as CASSLDRGTGSPLHF.

This clonotype was detected ten times or more. The CDR3 DNA sequence: TGTGCCAGCAGCCCACACCCCGACGGCAGAAACACTGAAGCTTTCTTT. It translates to CASSPHPDGRNTEAFF. The chain links TRBV9 to TRBJ1-1; D gene uncertain. Between the trimmed V and J ends, which lost 4 bases and 2 bases, there was a span of 18 bases. The CDR3 spans 16 residues. Germline lookup yields CDR1 SGDLS and CDR2 YYNGEE. The variable domain in full, with the rest retrieved from reference TRBV9 and TRBJ1-1, is DSGVTQTPKHLITATGQRVTLRCSPRSGDLSVYWYQQSLDQGLQFLIQYYNGEERAKGNILERFSAQQFPDLHSELNLSSLELGDSALYFCASSPHPDGRNTEAFFGQGTRLTVV.

This clonotype has at least ten counts. V and J are TRBV5-1 and TRBJ2-5; D is ambiguous. CDR3 length: 13 amino acids. The V end lost 0 bases, the J end lost 1 base, and 4 bases lay between the germline ends. The germline V gene has CDR1 SGHRS and CDR2 YFSETQ. CDR3 sequence (DNA): TGCGCCAGCAGCTTGGGCACCCAAGAGACCCAGTACTTC. Its translation: CASSLGTQETQYF.

This clonotype was detected only a few times. This sequence joins TRBV30 and TRBJ1-6; 11 positions agree with TRBD1. CDR1 and CDR2 (germline): GTSNPN, SVGIG (reference sequence). The trim removed 1 base at V and 9 bases at J, leaving 8 bases unmatched. There are 16 residues in the CDR3. DNA for the CDR3: TGTGCCTGGAGTGCCTCAGGACAGGGGGCCGCTTCACCCCTCCACTTT. Protein sequence: CAWSASGQGAASPLHF.

Ten or more counts support this clonotype. The gene calls are TRBV2 and TRBJ1-6; D remains unclear. Germline V CDR1 and CDR2: SNHLY, FYNNEI. The length of the CDR3 is 14 residues. V gave up 6 bases and J gave up 7 bases, with 13 bases separating them. CDR3 in DNA: TGTGCCAGCAGCCCCGGGATTGGGAATTCACCCCTCCACTTT. Its translation is CASSPGIGNSPLHF.

This clonotype was seen only a few times. V usage is TRBV18 and J usage is TRBJ1-3, with D possibly being TRBD1 (5 bases). V lost 3 bases to trimming and J lost 2 bases, with 14 bases between them. Germline V gives CDR1 KGHSH, CDR2 LQKENI. The CDR3 has 16 residues. The CDR3 DNA is TGTGCCAGCTCACCTGGGAGGGGACGGACTGGAAACACCATATATTTT. Its translation is CASSPGRGRTGNTIYF.